Listed here are 27 T cell receptor beta chains from one sample, sequenced in a study of blood T cell repertoires in COVID-19. Profiling relied on immunoSEQ multiplex PCR, and the TCRdb table lists in-frame clones only, not all of them. The sample has about 160,000 clones; 85% are singletons. Sequencing was done on a sample of peripheral blood. These TCRs come from a human donor with acute or convalescent COVID-19. The donor label of this sample is uncertain.

The chain has TRBV7-9 and TRBJ1-6; 8 nucleotides line up with TRBD1. The germline gives CDR1 SEHNR, CDR2 FQNEAQ (reference sequence). Trimming cost V 5 bases and J 10 bases; bases outside gene matches: 10. The CDR3 has 15 residues. The CDR3 nucleotides read TGTGCCAGCAGCCGATCGACAGGGGTAAGCTCACCCCTCCACTTT. Protein: CASSRSTGVSSPLHF.

The chain has TRBV7-9 and TRBJ1-6; unclear D gene. V was clipped by 5 bases and J by 10 bases, with 6 bases between them. The CDR3 sequence is 11 residues long. CDR1 and CDR2 from the germline V gene are SEHNR and FQNEAQ (reference sequence). The CDR3 spells CASSRTSPLHF. The CDR3 region has the DNA TGTGCCAGCAGCCGTACATCACCCCTCCACTTT.

The J gene is TRBJ2-6, the V gene TRBV2; 14 nucleotides agree with TRBD2. V lost 4 bases and J lost 1; bases outside the gene matches: 6. The V gene's germline CDR1 is SNHLY and CDR2 FYNNEI. The CDR3 spans 19 residues. CDR3 bases: TGTGCCAGCAGTGGAATGGGACTAGCGGGGGAGTCTGGGGCCAACGTCCTGACTTTC. Protein sequence: CASSGMGLAGESGANVLTF.

This clone is a singleton in its sample. A read error is likely, as this CDR3 ends without the conserved phenylalanine or tryptophan. The limits of the CDR3 on the DNA are not certain, so only TCRdb's listed CDR3 is given. CDR3 in amino acids: CASSHISGTEIT. The gene calls are TRBV21-1 and TRBJ1-4; the table assigns TRBD1, which was not confirmed against the DNA. TRBV21-1 is marked as a pseudogene. A total of 12 residues make up the CDR3, ends included.

This clone was observed a few times. V usage is TRBV27 and J usage is TRBJ2-7, with a weak D call TRBD2 (5 bases). V was pared by 10 bases and J by 6 bases, with 16 bases between. The germline CDR1 and CDR2 sequences are MNHEY and SMNVEV (reference sequence). CDR3 length: 12 residues. DNA of the CDR3: TGTGCCACCAGGCGTCCTGCGGGCGAGCAGTACTTC. Amino acid sequence: CATRRPAGEQYF.

The rearrangement uses TRBV18 and TRBJ1-4, with 8 bases lining up with TRBD1. After removal of 5 bases from V and 7 bases from J, the junction contained 9 bases not matched to a gene. This CDR3 has 15 amino acids. Germline CDR1 reads KGHSH; CDR2 reads LQKENI. CDR3: CASSSAGGRSEKLFF. The CDR3 bases are TGTGCCAGCTCATCGGCAGGGGGCCGGAGTGAAAAACTGTTTTTT.

The chain has TRBV7-3 and TRBJ1-2, with a weak D call TRBD1 (5 bases). Germline V gene data show CDR1 as SGHTA and CDR2 as FQGTGA. With 2 bases removed from V and 8 bases from J, the gap between germline ends came to 12 bases. This CDR3 spans 13 amino acids. The CDR3, as DNA: TGTGCCAGCAGCTTACAGGGCACGAGGGGCTACACCTTC. This translates into CASSLQGTRGYTF.

V usage is TRBV6-1 and J usage is TRBJ1-1, with D possibly TRBD1 on 6 matching bases. The CDR3 is 14 residues long. V gave up 1 base and J gave up 5 bases, with 11 bases separating them. Germline V gene data show CDR1 as MNHNS and CDR2 as SASEGT. CDR3 in amino acids: CASSEGGHRTEAFF. The CDR3 DNA follows: TGTGCCAGCAGTGAAGGGGGGCACAGGACTGAAGCTTTCTTT.

The V call is TRBV5-1, the J call TRBJ2-1; 11 bases map to TRBD2. The trim removed 8 bases at V and 7 bases at J, leaving 8 bases unmatched. This CDR3 spans 14 amino acids. CDR1 is SGHRS, CDR2 YFSETQ, per germline. The CDR3 reads CASATSGAGNEQFF. The CDR3 nucleotides read TGCGCCAGTGCGACTAGCGGGGCCGGGAATGAGCAGTTCTTC. Combining the CDR3 with reference TRBV5-1 and TRBJ2-1 gives the whole variable domain KAGVTQTPRYLIKTRGQQVTLSCSPISGHRSVSWYQQTPGQGLQFLFEYFSETQRNKGNFPGRFSGRQFSNSRSEMNVSTLELGDSALYLCASATSGAGNEQFFGPGTRLTVL.

The V call is TRBV20-1, the J call TRBJ2-1; TRBD2 aligns across 7 bases. This CDR3 is 11 amino acids long. Trimming at V came to 3 bases and at J to 8 bases, leaving 1 base not matched to a gene. Per germline, CDR1 DFQATT and CDR2 SNEGSKA (reference sequence). As DNA, the CDR3 is TGCAGTGCTAGGGGGAGGGATGAGCAGTTCTTC. Translating gives CSARGRDEQFF.

This chain links TRBV11-2 with TRBJ2-1, with 13 bases lining up with TRBD2. The CDR3 loop spans 15 amino acids. Germline-derived CDR1 and CDR2 are SGHAT and FQNNGV. Germline trimming cut 1 base from V and 9 bases from J; bases unmatched to any gene: 3. CDR3 nucleotide sequence: TGTGCCAGCAGCTTAGGGACTAGCGGGGGCCTTGAGCAGTTCTTC. This sequence encodes CASSLGTSGGLEQFF.

This chain links TRBV7-8 with TRBJ2-2; 10 bases agree with TRBD1. The CDR3 runs to 16 residues. Germline CDR1 is SGHVS and CDR2 is FQNEAQ. V shed 2 bases, J shed 4 bases, and the junction held 4 bases outside the gene matches. CDR3 DNA: TGTGCCAGCAGCTTAAGCGACAGGGGGCTCACCGGGGAGCTGTTTTTT. It encodes CASSLSDRGLTGELFF.

This rearrangement joins TRBV18 to TRBJ1-5; 11 bases map to TRBD1. The CDR3 is 16 amino acids. The ends lost 6 bases at V and 3 bases at J; junction bases unmatched: 7. Germline lookup yields CDR1 KGHSH and CDR2 LQKENI. The CDR3 coding sequence is TGTGCCAGCTCGGGGGACAGGGGGGTGTTCAATCAGCCCCAGCATTTT. This encodes CASSGDRGVFNQPQHF.

This clone has a handful of counts. The chain joins TRBV24-1 to TRBJ2-3, with a weak D call TRBD2 (7 bases). The CDR3 extends over 15 amino acids. The germline V gene has CDR1 KGHDR and CDR2 SFDVKD. The V end was cut by 7 bases, the J end by 0 bases, with 13 bases between. In DNA form, the CDR3 reads TGTGCCACCAGGCCGGGGGGCTCGAGCACAGATACGCAGTATTTT. It is translated as CATRPGGSSTDTQYF.

This sequence joins TRBV28 and TRBJ1-2, with 7 bases identical to TRBD1. CDR1 is MDHEN and CDR2 is SYDVKM in the germline V gene. Trimming cost V 5 bases and J 4 bases; bases outside gene matches: 4. CDR3 size: 13 residues. The CDR3 sequence: CASSPRGAYGYTF. The CDR3 DNA reads TGTGCCAGCAGTCCCAGGGGGGCCTATGGCTACACCTTC.

The chain combines TRBV24-1 with TRBJ2-7; TRBD1 matches 8 bases. Germline values: CDR1 KGHDR, CDR2 SFDVKD. The CDR3 is made up of 14 amino acids. Losses at the gene ends were 3 bases for V and 4 bases for J; bases not matched to a gene: 4. CDR3 nucleotide sequence: TGTGCCACCAGTGATCAAGGACAGGGTTACGAGCAGTACTTC. It specifies CATSDQGQGYEQYF.

This clone was seen only a few times. CDR3 in DNA: TGTGCCACCAGTGATTTGTGGCAGGGTAATGAGCAGTTCTTC. The encoded protein is CATSDLWQGNEQFF. The chain carries TRBV24-1 and TRBJ2-1; D is perhaps TRBD1 (5 bases). Trimming removed 0 bases at V and 7 bases at J, with 9 bases between. This CDR3 spans 14 amino acids. Per germline, CDR1 KGHDR and CDR2 SFDVKD.

This clone was seen a handful of times. The chain recombines TRBV7-2 with TRBJ2-5; 7 bases match TRBD2. The CDR3 consists of 14 residues. V lost 5 bases and J lost 7; bases outside the gene matches: 10. Germline values: CDR1 SGHTA, CDR2 FQGNSA. The CDR3 loop reads CASSRTRGERTQYF. CDR3 DNA: TGTGCCAGCAGCCGGACTAGGGGCGAGAGGACCCAGTACTTC.

The chain carries TRBV5-4 and TRBJ2-2; 9 bases map to TRBD1. The germline gives CDR1 SGHNT, CDR2 YYREEE (reference sequence). This CDR3 is 17 amino acids long. J lost 6 bases, V lost 4 bases, and 13 bases had no gene match. In DNA, the CDR3 is TGTGCCAGCAGCCTGGGACAGGGAATCGGCGTGGCCGGGGAGCTGTTTTTT. It encodes CASSLGQGIGVAGELFF.

The rearrangement joins TRBV27 to TRBJ2-7; 10 bases agree with TRBD2. This CDR3 has 15 amino acids. V trimming: 6 bases; J trimming: 3 bases; junction bases outside the gene matches: 8. CDR1 is MNHEY, CDR2 SMNVEV, per germline (reference sequence). CDR3 residues: CASRLGLANVYEQYF. As DNA, the CDR3 is TGTGCCAGCAGGTTGGGACTAGCGAACGTCTACGAGCAGTACTTC.

The chain combines TRBV12-5 with TRBJ2-3, with 7 positions matching TRBD1. From germline, CDR1 is LGHNT and CDR2 FRNRAP. The CDR3 contains 18 residues. With 1 base clipped from V and 4 bases from J, the junction kept 14 bases outside the gene matches. This chain's CDR3 is CASGLANTGQVVADTQYF. The DNA of the CDR3 is TGTGCTAGTGGTTTGGCCAATACCGGACAGGTGGTCGCAGATACGCAGTATTTT.

The rearrangement links TRBV6-1 to TRBJ2-7; D is undetermined. Trimming stripped 2 bases from V and 3 bases from J, with 11 bases between. The CDR3 is made up of 14 amino acids. Germline V gives CDR1 MNHNS, CDR2 SASEGT. The CDR3 protein is CASSERNHYYEQYF. The DNA for the CDR3 is TGTGCCAGCAGTGAAAGGAACCACTACTACGAGCAGTACTTC.

V and J are TRBV15 and TRBJ2-3, with TRBD2 identical over 12 bases. Trimming removed 3 bases from V and 0 bases from J; junction bases left unmatched: 1. The germline gives CDR1 LNHNV, CDR2 YYDKDF (reference sequence). This CDR3 is 16 amino acids long. CDR3 nucleotide sequence: TGTGCCACCAGCAGGGGGACTAGCGGGAGCACAGATACGCAGTATTTT. This translates into CATSRGTSGSTDTQYF. The entire variable domain, with the rest obtained from reference TRBV15 and TRBJ2-3, is as follows: DAMVIQNPRYQVTQFGKPVTLSCSQTLNHNVMYWYQQKSSQAPKLLFHYYDKDFNNEADTPDNFQSRRPNTSFCFLDIRSPGLGDTAMYLCATSRGTSGSTDTQYFGPGTRLTVL.

The CDR3 nucleotides read TGCGCCAGCAGCCAATCAGGGTCCTCTGGAAACACCATATATTTT. This gives the protein CASSQSGSSGNTIYF. The rearrangement links TRBV5-1 to TRBJ1-3; D is possibly TRBD1 (5 bases). Germline V gives CDR1 SGHRS, CDR2 YFSETQ. The CDR3 consists of 15 residues. V gave up 4 bases and J gave up 0 bases, with 11 bases separating them. The entire variable domain, with the rest obtained from reference TRBV5-1 and TRBJ1-3, is as follows: KAGVTQTPRYLIKTRGQQVTLSCSPISGHRSVSWYQQTPGQGLQFLFEYFSETQRNKGNFPGRFSGRQFSNSRSEMNVSTLELGDSALYLCASSQSGSSGNTIYFGEGSWLTVV.

The chain links TRBV10-3 to TRBJ2-1, with D perhaps TRBD1 (6 bases). Germline CDR1 reads ENHRY; CDR2 reads SYGVKD. Trimming pared 6 bases from V and 4 bases from J, leaving 13 bases between. This CDR3 has 14 amino acids. The CDR3, as DNA: TGTGCCATCAGCGACAGGATACAATACAATGAGCAGTTCTTC. Protein product: CAISDRIQYNEQFF.

The chain joins TRBV19 to TRBJ2-1; 8 bases align to TRBD2. Per germline, CDR1 LNHDA and CDR2 SQIVND (reference sequence). V was clipped by 3 bases and J by 7 bases; unmatched bases: 8. This CDR3 spans 15 amino acids. Written as DNA, the CDR3 is TGTGCCAGTAGTATGGCGGGGGGTACTGCTAATGAGCAGTTCTTC. It yields the protein CASSMAGGTANEQFF.

This sequence joins TRBV18 and TRBJ2-3; no definite D call. The CDR3 contains 16 residues. Germline V gene lookup returns CDR1 KGHSH and CDR2 LQKENI. With 3 bases removed from V and 4 bases from J, the gap between germline ends came to 17 bases. The CDR3 coding sequence is TGTGCCAGCTCACCTTCTGGCAGCAGACTCCCAGATACGCAGTATTTT. This sequence encodes CASSPSGSRLPDTQYF.